The rows below give T cell receptor beta chains drawn from one sample of a study of response to subunit inactivated influenza vaccine. TCRdb fed the RT-PCR reads into MiXCR, producing one record per CDR3 protein. The repertoire includes approximately 530,000 distinct CDR3 sequences, approximately 6.9% of them detected once, and around 12% sits in the top ten. Sequencing used PBMCs from blood, obtained around 25 months after vaccination. The receptors were sampled from a man aged 45 to 70 who received an inactivated influenza vaccine. CDR3s include the opening cysteine and the closing phenylalanine or tryptophan. A D gene is named only where the DNA matches it firmly. Not every row has a clone size; where given, it reads once, few, many or a size class.

few TRBJ2-3 - TRBV2 TGTGCCAGCAGGTGGGAGACAGATACGCAGTATTTT CASRWETDTQYF
- TRBJ1-2 - TRBV4-3 TGCGCCAGCAGCCAAGGGACAGCCTCTAACTATGGCTACACCTTC CASSQGTASNYGYTF
few TRBJ2-1 TRBD2 TRBV12-3/TRBV12-4 TGTGCCAGCAACCACCCGGGGGGCAATGAGCAGTTCTTC CASNHPGGNEQFF
- TRBJ1-1 - TRBV12-3/TRBV12-4 TGTGCCAGCACCATTCAGGGGAGAGGCACTGAAGCTTTCTTT CASTIQGRGTEAFF
few TRBJ1-2 TRBD1 TRBV15 TGTGCCACCAGCAGAGGGGACAGGGGGACCCATGGCTACACCTTC CATSRGDRGTHGYTF
few TRBJ2-3 - TRBV25-1 TGTGCCAGCAGTGAAAGGCGGCTCGCGGATACGCAGTATTTT CASSERRLADTQYF
- TRBJ2-7 - TRBV20-1 TGCAGTGCTAGCCTCCTACAGGGTAGCAACGAGCAGTACTTC CSASLLQGSNEQYF
- TRBJ2-7 - TRBV18 TGTGCCAGCTCACCACGGGATACGGGCGAGCAGTACTTC CASSPRDTGEQYF
many TRBJ2-7 TRBD2 TRBV12-3/TRBV12-4 TGTGCCAGCAGCCCTAGCGGAAGGAGCTCCTACGAGCAGTACTTC CASSPSGRSSYEQYF
few TRBJ2-1 - TRBV4-3 TGCGCCAGCAGCCAAGAAAGGGGGACGTACAATGAGCAGTTCTTC CASSQERGTYNEQFF
few TRBJ1-5 - TRBV6-2/TRBV6-3 TGTGCCAGCAGTTACGTGACAAGCCAGCCCCAGCATTTT CASSYVTSQPQHF
- TRBJ2-5 - TRBV7-8 TGTGCCAGCAGCTTATTTCGAAGGGGTGGCGAAGAGACCCAGTACTTC CASSLFRRGGEETQYF
few TRBJ2-7 - TRBV6-5 TGTGCCAGCAGTTATCGGTTTAGCGGCAACTACGAGCAGTACTTC CASSYRFSGNYEQYF
- TRBJ2-7 - TRBV7-2 TGTGCCAGCAGCTTAGGAACTGTGCTAACAGACTACGAGCAGTACTTC CASSLGTVLTDYEQYF
many TRBJ2-5 - TRBV7-2 TGTGCCAGTCAACTAACGGTGGCCCAAGAGACCCAGTACTTC CASQLTVAQETQYF
many TRBJ2-7 TRBD1 TRBV11-2 TGTGCCAGCAGCTCGGGACAGGGGAACCCAAACTACGAGCAGTACTTC CASSSGQGNPNYEQYF
- TRBJ1-5 TRBD1 TRBV6-2/TRBV6-3 TGTGCCAGCAGTGGGGGACAGAGAAATCAGCCCCAGCATTTT CASSGGQRNQPQHF
many TRBJ2-3 - TRBV12-3/TRBV12-4 TGTGCCAGCAGCCGCCCAACATCGGATACGCAGTATTTT CASSRPTSDTQYF
many TRBJ1-2 - TRBV6-5 TGTGCCAGCAGTTACGACAGCGCGTCGTATGGCTACACCTTC CASSYDSASYGYTF
few TRBJ1-2 TRBD1 TRBV5-5 TGTGCCAGCAGCGATGGGACAGGGAGGGTTGCTAACTATGGCTACACCTTC CASSDGTGRVANYGYTF
few TRBJ2-3 - TRBV7-2 TGTGCCAGCGGTACCGTGGGGGTCACAGATACGCAGTATTTT CASGTVGVTDTQYF
- TRBJ2-5 - TRBV7-9 TGTGCCAGCAGGTCAGCCTCCTACGGAGAGACCCAGTACTTC CASRSASYGETQYF
few TRBJ2-4 TRBD1 TRBV28 TGTGCCAGCACCTTTGTATCCAGGGGGTTAACCAAAAACATTCAGTACTTC CASTFVSRGLTKNIQYF
few TRBJ1-2 - TRBV20-1 TGCAGCCGTTCTAGAATTGCAGGGCTTGGCTACACCTTC CSRSRIAGLGYTF
few TRBJ1-2 TRBD1 TRBV12-3/TRBV12-4 TGTGCCAGCACCCCCTCGGGACAGTACTATGGCTACACCTTC CASTPSGQYYGYTF
few TRBJ1-2 - TRBV24-1 TGTGCCACCAGTGTGGGGGACGCAAACTATGGCTACACCTTC CATSVGDANYGYTF
few TRBJ2-2 - TRBV6-5 TGTGCCAGCAGTTACTCAGCCCTAAACACCGGGGAGCTGTTTTTT CASSYSALNTGELFF
many TRBJ2-6 TRBD2 TRBV4-3 TGCGCCAGCAGCCAAGATGCGGGGGGCTCTGGGGCCAACGTCCTGACTTTC CASSQDAGGSGANVLTF
- TRBJ2-3 - TRBV5-1 TGCGCCAGCAGCTGGGGGGGCACAGATACGCAGTATTTT CASSWGGTDTQYF
- TRBJ1-4 - TRBV5-1 TGCGCCAGCAGCGTCCAGGGCTCGACTAATGAAAAACTGTTTTTT CASSVQGSTNEKLFF
- TRBJ1-5 - TRBV29-1 TGCAGCGTTGCAGCGGCAGGGGTGGATCAGCCCCAGCATTTT CSVAAAGVDQPQHF
many TRBJ2-1 - TRBV15 TGTGCCACCAGCAGGCTGTACGATGAGCAGTTCTTC CATSRLYDEQFF
few TRBJ1-2 - TRBV11-2 TGTGCCAGCAGCTTAGATTTCAGGGGAAACTATGGCTACACCTTC CASSLDFRGNYGYTF
few TRBJ1-4 - TRBV28 TGTGCCAGCAGTCCACGGGAACAACTGTTTTTT CASSPREQLFF